Sequencing of this TCR beta chain was carried out in a study of early T cells in non-severe SARS-CoV-2 infection (dated by TCRdb to about 2021). Regarding the research as a whole: Because TCR sequencing relied on bulk RNA taken from unsorted whole blood, pairing of alpha and beta chains was not possible.

A case-control design nested within a healthcare worker cohort in London, UK, was used, with weekly nasopharyngeal swab PCR tests and blood sampling performed. Healthcare workers were enrolled in the week of the UK lockdown, from 23 to 31 March 2020, and were followed every week for up to about 16 weeks. Results the study describes overall, beyond this receptor: VDJdb matching was skewed toward anti-spike CD8 responses and likely underestimated virus-specific expansions by missing private and CD4 specificities.

As concerns this clonotype: Its antigen target is currently unknown. Base qualities are not at hand, and no much larger clone is one base apart.

The CDR3 starts with the cysteine, ends with the phenylalanine, and has 16 residues. The DNA shown is the 48-base CDR3, in frame from base 1. CDR1 and CDR2, per the germline V gene, are SGDLS and YYNGEE. V and J are truncated by 0 bases and 1 base respectively, leaving an intervening sequence of 10 bases. Library construction relied on 5' RACE. Data came from a NextSeq 500. Unique molecular identifiers were attached to individual cDNA molecules in the TCR library protocol so that sequencing error and PCR bias could be corrected. Sequencing covered both TCR alpha and beta chains, and within each sample the abundances of alpha and beta sequences were tightly co-correlated. For the original study's pipeline: Decombinator V4 was used to annotate the V gene, J gene and CDR3 of the TCR sequences. Expanded TCRs were defined as changing significantly between any two time points under a Poisson model with p below 0.0001. TCR abundances were normalised to the total number of TCRs sequenced in each sample and reported as counts per million. MAIT TCRs were defined by TRAV1-2 paired with TRAJ12, TRAJ20 or TRAJ33, and iNKT TCRs by TRAV10 paired with TRAJ18. VDJdb, accessed on 1 November 2021, was searched for TCRs annotated for CMV, EBV and SARS-CoV-2, and TCRs annotated for more than one antigen were excluded. TCRdb handled the public reads itself, with Q25 trimming in fastp and clone calling in MiXCR, and kept productive beta chains. Identical CDR3 protein sequences are pooled into one entry, listed with their most common genes and DNA. TCRdb's processing, not the authors' own work, is the source of the V and J calls. For this sample there are 100,000 to 150,000 distinct CDR3 sequences; about 15% appear just once. Just over 20% of the sample rests with the top ten.

The V and J segments used are TRBV9 and TRBJ2-2, with the D gene call left open. Sequenced sample: whole blood. This receptor was identified in an adult who was a healthcare worker with PCR-confirmed SARS-CoV-2 infection or an uninfected control (not recorded which). The sequenced DNA: TGTGCCAGCAGCGTAGGGGAAGGGTGGAACACCGGGGAGCTGTTTTTT. Its protein reads: CASSVGEGWNTGELFF.